Listed here is a single TCR beta chain. Its antigen is currently not known. No base quality information exists; no much larger clone differs at one position. What this sample's time point label stands for: week 23, last vaccination. Every vaccine dose consisted of 300 ug of a 20-mer mutant IDH1 peptide in Montanide, administered subcutaneously together with topical imiquimod. All donors had newly diagnosed IDH1-mutant astrocytomas of WHO grade 3 or 4 that showed loss of nuclear ATRX. The samples were drawn from NOA16, a multicentre, single-arm, open-label phase I trial in Germany that tested a mutant IDH1 peptide vaccine in humans for the first time. The DNeasy Blood and Tissue Kit was used to extract genomic DNA from EDTA blood for TCRB sequencing. Reading the germline V gene (reference sequence) gives CDR1 MNHEY and CDR2 SMNVEV. The cysteine opens and the phenylalanine closes a CDR3 of 18 amino acids. Only the CDR3 portion is preserved as DNA: 54 bases, with reading frame beginning at the first base. Between the V and J ends, shortened by 3 bases and 5 bases respectively, the junction contains 26 bases.

This sample was included in a study of a mutant IDH1 vaccine in newly diagnosed glioma (dated by TCRdb to 2020 to 2022). Regarding the study in general: Patients received eight vaccinations in weeks 1, 3, 5, 7, 11, 15, 19 and 23, corresponding to visits V03 through V10. Of the 25 to 35 treated patients, about 62% were male and approximately 40% were female, and a mean age of approximately 40 years was recorded. Peripheral blood was collected at six visits: V03 (baseline), V05, V07, V10, V12 and V13. For exploratory analyses, fewer than 30 treated patients had longitudinal TCRB deep sequencing done wherever samples were available. Vaccination began 4-6 weeks after radiotherapy alone, or alongside temozolomide cycles in the chemotherapy-containing groups. Prior to enrollment, standard therapy consisting of radiotherapy alone, temozolomide alone, or radiochemotherapy with temozolomide had been administered to patients, with the combination being received by most patients.

Broad study findings and their caveats: PBMC samples for TCRB deep sequencing were selected based on availability. The authors noted that analyses of patient blood samples could not be reproduced because of sample limitations. Changes in the top peripheral T cell clonotypes picked up by TCRB sequencing did not appear to be linked to pseudoprogression. Immune responses induced by the vaccine were seen in 90% to 95% of patients across multiple MHC alleles.

The library was built by means of the immunoSEQ multiplex PCR assay. The hsTCRB Kit was used according to the manufacturer's protocol to amplify rearranged TCR beta chain sequences. Sequencing of TCRB libraries was carried out on an Illumina MiSeq. The authors' analysis ran thus. The proprietary platform of the kit vendor was used for demultiplexing, trimming and gene mapping. This immuneACCESS table, as held by TCRdb, lists in-frame sequences with V and J called but not all clones. Of the missing ones, under half trace to an unresolved V gene in checked studies; the others have no known cause. For V, J and clone size, that table is used; D and trimming come from the DNA. In all, the sample holds some 42,000 clones, and around four fifths of those were seen once. 5% to 6% of the sample is in the top ten clones.

The chain joins TRBV27 to TRBJ2-7; the D region may be TRBD1 or TRBD2, each matching 5 bases equally. The TCR was taken from a man between 45 and 60 years old with glioma. The material was PBMCs, obtained from a glioma patient whose treatment included an IDH1 peptide vaccine. The CDR3 protein is CASSLGPVDREFRDEQYF. The nucleotide sequence is TGTGCCAGCAGTTTGGGACCCGTTGACCGAGAGTTTAGGGACGAGCAGTACTTC.